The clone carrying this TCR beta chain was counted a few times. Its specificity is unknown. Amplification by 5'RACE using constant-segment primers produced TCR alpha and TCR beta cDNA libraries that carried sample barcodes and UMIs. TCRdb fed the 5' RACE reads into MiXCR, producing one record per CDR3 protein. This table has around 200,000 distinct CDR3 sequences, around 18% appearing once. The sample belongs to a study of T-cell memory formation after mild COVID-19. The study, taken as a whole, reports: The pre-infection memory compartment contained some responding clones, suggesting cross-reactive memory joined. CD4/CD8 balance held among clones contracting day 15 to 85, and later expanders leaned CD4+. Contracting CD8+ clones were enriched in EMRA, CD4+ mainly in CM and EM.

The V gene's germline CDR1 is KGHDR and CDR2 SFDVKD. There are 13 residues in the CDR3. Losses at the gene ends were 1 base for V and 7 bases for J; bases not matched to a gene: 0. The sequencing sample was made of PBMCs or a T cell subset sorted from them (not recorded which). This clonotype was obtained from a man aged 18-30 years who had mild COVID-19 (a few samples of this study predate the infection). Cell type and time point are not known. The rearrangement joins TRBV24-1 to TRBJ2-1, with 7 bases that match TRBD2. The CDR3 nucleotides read TGTGCCACCAGTGATTTAGCGGGGAATGAGCAGTTCTTC. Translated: CATSDLAGNEQFF.